Described below is a single T cell receptor beta chain sequence and its context. What it binds is unknown. The sample originates from a study of cytomegalovirus exposure and HLA in healthy donors. The study, taken as a whole, reports: Researchers reported from a later analysis that most CMV-associated TCR beta chains appeared HLA-restricted. Some TCR beta chains (roughly 160 of them) were listed as cytomegalovirus-associated.

The PCR was carried out with 60 Vbeta primers and 13 Jbeta primers. Some clones are missing from TCRdb's copy, which holds only in-frame ones; the method was immunoSEQ multiplex PCR. The profile shows around 140,000 clones, around 79% of them singletons. CDR1 and CDR2 (germline): SEHNR, FQNEAQ (reference sequence). The CDR3 is made up of 14 amino acids. The V end lost 5 bases, the J end lost 8 bases, and 18 bases lay between the germline ends. The source of this sequence is a woman aged 40-49 years in good health and CMV-seronegative. The chain couples TRBV7-9 to TRBJ1-1; weak D call: TRBD1 (5 bases). The sequencing input was PBMCs. CDR3 region: CASSRQGSLPEAFF. DNA for the CDR3: TGTGCCAGCAGCAGGCAGGGTTCCCTGCCGGAAGCTTTCTTT.